One sample yielded the 9 T cell receptor beta chains listed below, sequenced in a study of regulatory T cells in long-lasting Graves disease. Specified time point: newly diagnosed GD, antithyroid drugs for less than 3 months. PBMC RNA was the source of the TCR library. To make TCR beta libraries, researchers used iRepertoire HTBI primers and Arm-PCR of CDR3 regions. TCRdb recomputed calls from the multiplex PCR reads with MiXCR, one row per CDR3 protein. The repertoire consists of 600,000 to 650,000 distinct CDR3 sequences, with roughly 15% occurring once and the leading ten covering 15% to 20%. This same sample was also taken into another study, of T cells in Graves' hyperthyroidism and ophthalmopathy.

The material sequenced was peripheral blood mononuclear cells (PBMCs), taken at new diagnosis, from a patient treated with antithyroid drugs. All receptors come from a woman in her 30s with Graves disease.

The genes are TRBV7-2 and TRBJ2-4, with D unclear. V dropped 2 bases and J dropped 8 bases, with 10 bases sitting between them. Germline V gene data show CDR1 as SGHTA and CDR2 as FQGNSA. This CDR3 region has 13 residues. The CDR3 is CASSLFSGYIQYF. CDR3 DNA sequence: TGTGCCAGCAGCTTATTTTCAGGTTACATTCAGTACTTC.

This clonotype was picked up many times. This chain joins TRBV27 and TRBJ1-1, with D possibly being TRBD1 (6 bases). Germline lookup yields CDR1 MNHEY and CDR2 SMNVEV (reference sequence). The CDR3 sequence is 14 residues long. V shed 7 bases and J shed 1 base, with 13 bases lying between them. CDR3: CASKNIRGNTEAFF. CDR3 nucleotide sequence: TGTGCCAGCAAGAACATCAGGGGGAACACTGAAGCTTTCTTT.

This clonotype was detected only a few times. This chain links TRBV20-1 with TRBJ2-7; D is possibly TRBD2 (6 bases). V was clipped by 0 bases and J by 2 bases, with 11 bases between them. The CDR3 runs to 14 residues. Germline values: CDR1 DFQATT, CDR2 SNEGSKA (reference sequence). The CDR3: CSAREGGAPYEQYF. The DNA of the CDR3 is TGCAGTGCTAGAGAGGGGGGAGCTCCCTACGAGCAGTACTTC.

Many counts were recorded for this clonotype. The chain is built from TRBV10-3 and TRBJ2-1, with D hard to call. CDR1 and CDR2 (germline): ENHRY, SYGVKD. This CDR3 contains 12 residues. V gave up 3 bases and J gave up 5 bases, with 5 bases separating them. Here the CDR3 DNA reads TGTGCCATCAGTGACAGAAACAATGAGCAGTTCTTC. Its protein product is CAISDRNNEQFF.

The gene calls are TRBV3-1 and TRBJ1-4, with D unclear. The CDR3 is 13 amino acids. CDR1 is LGHDT and CDR2 is YNNKEL in the germline V gene (reference sequence). V lost 1 base and J lost 8, with 8 bases in between. CDR3 in amino acids: CASSQGRKEKLFF. The CDR3 DNA follows: TGTGCCAGCAGCCAAGGACGGAAAGAAAAACTGTTTTTT.

The table lists this clonotype with a few counts. The conserved phenylalanine or tryptophan is not found at the CDR3 terminus, so this likely reflects a read error. No DNA is shown, since the ends of the CDR3 on it are uncertain; the CDR3 is the one TCRdb lists. V is TRBV28 and J is TRBJ2-7; the table calls TRBD2, which could not be checked here. Germline assignment: CDR1 MDHEN and CDR2 SYDVKM. The CDR3 spans 13 residues, counting both ends. The CDR3 region is CASLTSRAGGIYS.

Points on this clonotype: This probably arose from a read error, given a far larger clone one base away. The chain has TRBV27 and TRBJ1-1; D is ambiguous. The CDR3 is 14 amino acids. Trimming shortened V by 3 bases and J by 6 bases, and 14 bases separated the two germline ends. In germline, CDR1 is MNHEY, CDR2 SMNVEV (reference sequence). DNA for the CDR3: TGTGCCAGCAGTTTCTCAAGGCTTGAGCCTGAAGCTTTCTTT. It is translated as CASSFSRLEPEAFF.

This chain joins TRBV15 and TRBJ1-6, with D uncertain. Trimming took 8 bases from V and 8 from J, leaving 10 bases between them. This CDR3 spans 12 amino acids. Germline CDR1 LNHNV, CDR2 YYDKDF (reference sequence). The CDR3 nucleotides are TGTGCCACCTCGTCGTCGGATTCACCCCTCCACTTT. This encodes CATSSSDSPLHF.

This clonotype was observed a handful of times. The chain recombines TRBV12-3 or TRBV12-4 with TRBJ1-2, with unresolved D. Trimming cost V 3 bases and J 4 bases, with 12 bases left between them. The length of the CDR3 is 14 residues. The CDR3 DNA reads as TGTGCCAGCAGTTTTACCATCCCTCTCTATGGCTACACCTTC. Translation gives CASSFTIPLYGYTF.